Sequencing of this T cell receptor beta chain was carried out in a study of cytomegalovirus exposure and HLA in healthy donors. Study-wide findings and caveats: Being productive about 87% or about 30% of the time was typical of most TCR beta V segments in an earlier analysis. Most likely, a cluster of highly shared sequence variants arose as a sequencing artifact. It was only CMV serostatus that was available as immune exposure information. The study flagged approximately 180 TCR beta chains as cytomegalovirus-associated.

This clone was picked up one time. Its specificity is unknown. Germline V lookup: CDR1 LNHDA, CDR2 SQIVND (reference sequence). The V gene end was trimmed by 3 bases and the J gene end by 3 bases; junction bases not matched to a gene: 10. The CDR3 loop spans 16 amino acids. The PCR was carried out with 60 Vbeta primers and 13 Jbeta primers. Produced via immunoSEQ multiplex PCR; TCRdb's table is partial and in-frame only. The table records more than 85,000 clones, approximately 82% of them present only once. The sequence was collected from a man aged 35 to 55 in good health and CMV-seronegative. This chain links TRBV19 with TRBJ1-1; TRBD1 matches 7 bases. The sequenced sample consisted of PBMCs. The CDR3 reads CASSMARQGWDTEAFF. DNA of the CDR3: TGTGCCAGTAGTATGGCTCGACAGGGTTGGGACACTGAAGCTTTCTTT. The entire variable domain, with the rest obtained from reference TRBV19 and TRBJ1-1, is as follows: DGGITQSPKYLFRKEGQNVTLSCEQNLNHDAMYWYRQDPGQGLRLIYYSQIVNDFQKGDIAEGYSVSREKKESFPLTVTSAQKNPTAFYLCASSMARQGWDTEAFFGQGTRLTVV.